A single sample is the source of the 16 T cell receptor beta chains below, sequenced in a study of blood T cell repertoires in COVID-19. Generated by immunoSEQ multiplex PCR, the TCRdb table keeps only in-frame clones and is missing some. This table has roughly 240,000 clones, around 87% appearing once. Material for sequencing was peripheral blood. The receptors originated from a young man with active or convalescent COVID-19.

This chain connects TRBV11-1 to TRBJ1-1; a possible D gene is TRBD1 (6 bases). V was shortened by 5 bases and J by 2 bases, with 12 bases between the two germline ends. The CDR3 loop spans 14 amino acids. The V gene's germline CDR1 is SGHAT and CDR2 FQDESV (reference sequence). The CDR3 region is CASSPRQVNTEAFF. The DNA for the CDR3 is TGTGCCAGCAGCCCGCGACAGGTAAACACTGAAGCTTTCTTT.

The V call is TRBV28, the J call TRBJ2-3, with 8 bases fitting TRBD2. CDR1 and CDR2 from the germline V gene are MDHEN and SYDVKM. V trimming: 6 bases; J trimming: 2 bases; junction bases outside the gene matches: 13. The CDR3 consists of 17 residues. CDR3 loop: CASRNYVHGGATDTQYF. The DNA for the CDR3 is TGTGCCAGCAGAAATTATGTACACGGGGGGGCCACAGATACGCAGTATTTT.

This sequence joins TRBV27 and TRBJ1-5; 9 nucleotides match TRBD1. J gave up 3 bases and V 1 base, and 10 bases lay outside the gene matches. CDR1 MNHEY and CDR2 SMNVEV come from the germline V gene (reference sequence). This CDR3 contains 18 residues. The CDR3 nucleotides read TGTGCCAGCAGTTTATTTGGGACAGGGTCCCCGAACAATCAGCCCCAGCATTTT. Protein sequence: CASSLFGTGSPNNQPQHF.

The CDR3 reads CASSPMPGETNSPLHF. In DNA, the CDR3 is TGTGCCAGCAGCCCAATGCCGGGGGAGACCAATTCACCCCTCCACTTT. The genes are TRBV5-6 and TRBJ1-6; the D gene is possibly TRBD1 (5 bases). The CDR3 contains 16 residues. Germline lookup yields CDR1 SGHDT and CDR2 YYEEEE. Trimming left V 4 bases short and J 7 bases short, with 18 bases between.

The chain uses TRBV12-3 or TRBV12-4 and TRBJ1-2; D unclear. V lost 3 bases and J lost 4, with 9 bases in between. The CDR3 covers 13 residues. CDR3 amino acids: CASSFELSYGYTF. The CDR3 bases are TGTGCCAGCAGTTTCGAGCTGAGCTATGGCTACACCTTC.

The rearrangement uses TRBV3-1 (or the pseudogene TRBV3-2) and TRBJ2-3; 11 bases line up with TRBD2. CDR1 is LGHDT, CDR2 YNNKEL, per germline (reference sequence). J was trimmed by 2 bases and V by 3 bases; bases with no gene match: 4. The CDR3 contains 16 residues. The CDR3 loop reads CASSHILAGDTDTQYF. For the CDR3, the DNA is TGTGCCAGCAGCCATATACTAGCGGGGGACACAGATACGCAGTATTTT.

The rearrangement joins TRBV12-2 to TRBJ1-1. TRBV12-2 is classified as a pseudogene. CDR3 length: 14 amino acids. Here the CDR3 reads CASRLKRETPEAFF. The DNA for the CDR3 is TGTGCAAGTCGCTTAAAAAGAGAGACTCCTGAAGCTTTCTTT.

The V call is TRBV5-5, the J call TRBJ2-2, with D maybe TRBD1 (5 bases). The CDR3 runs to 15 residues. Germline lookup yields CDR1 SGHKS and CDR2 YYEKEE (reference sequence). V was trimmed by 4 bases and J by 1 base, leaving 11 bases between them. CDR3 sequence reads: CASSLGALNTGELFF. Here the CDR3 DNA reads TGTGCCAGCAGCCTAGGGGCCTTGAACACCGGGGAGCTGTTTTTT.

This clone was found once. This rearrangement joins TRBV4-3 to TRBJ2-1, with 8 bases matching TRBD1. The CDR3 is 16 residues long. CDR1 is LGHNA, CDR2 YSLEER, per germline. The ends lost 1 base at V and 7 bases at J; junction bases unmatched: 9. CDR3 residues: CASSQVGQGLRNEQFF. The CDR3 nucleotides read TGCGCCAGCAGCCAAGTAGGACAGGGACTTAGGAATGAGCAGTTCTTC.

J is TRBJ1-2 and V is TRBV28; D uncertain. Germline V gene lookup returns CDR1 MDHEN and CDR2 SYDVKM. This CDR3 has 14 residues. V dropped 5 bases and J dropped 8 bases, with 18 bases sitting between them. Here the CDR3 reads CASSLISHGLGYTF. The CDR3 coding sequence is TGTGCCAGCAGTCTGATATCCCATGGGCTGGGCTACACCTTC.

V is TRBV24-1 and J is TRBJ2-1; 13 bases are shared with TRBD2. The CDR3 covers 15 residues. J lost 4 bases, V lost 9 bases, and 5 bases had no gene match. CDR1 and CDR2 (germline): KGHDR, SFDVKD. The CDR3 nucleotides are TGTGCCACCGCGGGACTAGCGGGGACATACAATGAGCAGTTCTTC. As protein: CATAGLAGTYNEQFF.

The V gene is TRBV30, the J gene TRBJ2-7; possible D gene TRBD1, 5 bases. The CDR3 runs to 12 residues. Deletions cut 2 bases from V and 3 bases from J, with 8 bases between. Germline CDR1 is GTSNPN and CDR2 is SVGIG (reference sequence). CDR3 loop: CAWSYTGYEQYF. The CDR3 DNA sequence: TGTGCCTGGAGTTATACAGGCTACGAGCAGTACTTC.

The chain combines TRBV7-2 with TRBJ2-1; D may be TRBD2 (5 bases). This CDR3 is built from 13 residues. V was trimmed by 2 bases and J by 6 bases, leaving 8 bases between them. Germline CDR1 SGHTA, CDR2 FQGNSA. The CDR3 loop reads CASSLSGGNEQFF. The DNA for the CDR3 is TGTGCCAGCAGCTTAAGTGGAGGCAATGAGCAGTTCTTC.

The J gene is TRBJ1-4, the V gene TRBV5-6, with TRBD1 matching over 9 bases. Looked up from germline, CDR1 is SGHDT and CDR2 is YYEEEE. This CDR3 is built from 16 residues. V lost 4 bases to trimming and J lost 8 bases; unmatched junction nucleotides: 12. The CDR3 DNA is TGTGCCAGCAGCCATCGGGACAGGGTGAGCGTAGAAAAACTGTTTTTT. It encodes CASSHRDRVSVEKLFF.

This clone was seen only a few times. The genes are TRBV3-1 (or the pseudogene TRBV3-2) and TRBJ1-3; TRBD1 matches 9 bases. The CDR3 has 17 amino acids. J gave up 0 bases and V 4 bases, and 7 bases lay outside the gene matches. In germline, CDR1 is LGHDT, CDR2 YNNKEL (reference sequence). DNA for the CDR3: TGTGCCAGCAGCCGGGGGACAGGGCCTAGCTCTGGAAACACCATATATTTT. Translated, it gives CASSRGTGPSSGNTIYF.

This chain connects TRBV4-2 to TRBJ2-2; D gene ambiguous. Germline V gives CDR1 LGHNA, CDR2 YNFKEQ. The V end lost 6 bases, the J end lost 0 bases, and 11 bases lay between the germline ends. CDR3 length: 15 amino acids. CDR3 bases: TGTGCCAGCAGAATTGCGGCGACGAACACCGGGGAGCTGTTTTTT. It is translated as CASRIAATNTGELFF.